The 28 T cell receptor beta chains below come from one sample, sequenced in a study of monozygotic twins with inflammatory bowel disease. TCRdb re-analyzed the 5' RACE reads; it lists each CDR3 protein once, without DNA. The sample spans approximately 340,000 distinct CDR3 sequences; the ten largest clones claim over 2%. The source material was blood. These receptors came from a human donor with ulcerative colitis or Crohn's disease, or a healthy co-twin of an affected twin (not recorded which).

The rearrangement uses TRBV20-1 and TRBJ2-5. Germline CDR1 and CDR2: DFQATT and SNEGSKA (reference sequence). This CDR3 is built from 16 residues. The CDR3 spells CSARGRRESFQETQYF.

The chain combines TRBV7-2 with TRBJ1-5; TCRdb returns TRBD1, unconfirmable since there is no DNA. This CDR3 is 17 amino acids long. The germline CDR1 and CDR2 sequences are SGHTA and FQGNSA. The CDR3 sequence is CASSLEGAPPGNQPQHF.

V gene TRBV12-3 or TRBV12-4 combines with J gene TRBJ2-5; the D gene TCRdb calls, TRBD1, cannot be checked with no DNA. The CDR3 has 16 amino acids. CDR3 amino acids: CASSLRAGTGEETQYF.

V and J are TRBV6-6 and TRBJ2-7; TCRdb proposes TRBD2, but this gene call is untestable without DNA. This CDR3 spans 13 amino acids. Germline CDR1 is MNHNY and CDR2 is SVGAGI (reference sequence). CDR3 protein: CASRRASGLEQYF.

CDR3 region: CSASQGAIYSNQPQHF. The chain links TRBV20-1 to TRBJ1-5; TCRdb designates TRBD1, a call that cannot be tested without DNA. This CDR3 comprises 16 residues. Germline V gene data show CDR1 as DFQATT and CDR2 as SNEGSKA (reference sequence).

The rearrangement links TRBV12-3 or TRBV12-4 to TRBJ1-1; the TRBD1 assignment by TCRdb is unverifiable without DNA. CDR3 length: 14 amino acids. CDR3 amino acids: CASSLANRVTEAFF.

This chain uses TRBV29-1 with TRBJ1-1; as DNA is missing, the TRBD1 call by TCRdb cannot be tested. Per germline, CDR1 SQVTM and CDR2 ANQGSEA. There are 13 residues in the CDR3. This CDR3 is CSVAAGVDTEAFF.

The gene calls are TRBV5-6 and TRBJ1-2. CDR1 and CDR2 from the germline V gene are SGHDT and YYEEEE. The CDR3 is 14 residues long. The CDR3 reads CASSLRGFNYGYTF. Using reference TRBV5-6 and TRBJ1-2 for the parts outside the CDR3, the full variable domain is DAGVTQSPTHLIKTRGQQVTLRCSPKSGHDTVSWYQQALGQGPQFIFQYYEEEERQRGNFPDRFSGHQFPNYSSELNVNALLLGDSALYLCASSLRGFNYGYTFGSGTRLTVV.

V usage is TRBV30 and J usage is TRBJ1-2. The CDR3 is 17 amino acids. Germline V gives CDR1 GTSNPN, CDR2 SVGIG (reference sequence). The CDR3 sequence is CAWRGSLTLNSNYGYTF.

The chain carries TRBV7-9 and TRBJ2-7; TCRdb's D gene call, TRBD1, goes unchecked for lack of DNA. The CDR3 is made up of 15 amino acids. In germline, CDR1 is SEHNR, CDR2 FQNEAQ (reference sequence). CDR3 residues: CASSSGQGIILEQYF.

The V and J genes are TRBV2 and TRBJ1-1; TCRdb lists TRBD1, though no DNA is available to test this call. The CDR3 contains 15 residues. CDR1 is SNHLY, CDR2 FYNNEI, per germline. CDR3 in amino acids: CASRALQGTNTEAFF.

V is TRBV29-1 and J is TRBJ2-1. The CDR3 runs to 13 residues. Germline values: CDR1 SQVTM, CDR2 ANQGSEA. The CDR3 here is CSVLASSYNEQFF.

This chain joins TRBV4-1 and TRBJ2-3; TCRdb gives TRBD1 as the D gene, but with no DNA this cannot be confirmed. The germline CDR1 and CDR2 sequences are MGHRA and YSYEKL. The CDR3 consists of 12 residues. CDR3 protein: CASSQGGDTQYF.

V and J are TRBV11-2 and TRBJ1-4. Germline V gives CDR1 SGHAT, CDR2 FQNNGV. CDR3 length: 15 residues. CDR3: CASSLALGDHEKLFF.

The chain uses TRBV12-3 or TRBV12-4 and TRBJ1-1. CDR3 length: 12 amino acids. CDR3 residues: CASSLTGMGAFF.

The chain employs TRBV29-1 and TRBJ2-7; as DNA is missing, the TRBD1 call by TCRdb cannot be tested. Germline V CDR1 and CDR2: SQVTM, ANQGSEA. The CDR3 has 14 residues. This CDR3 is CSVPSWTGVDEQYF.

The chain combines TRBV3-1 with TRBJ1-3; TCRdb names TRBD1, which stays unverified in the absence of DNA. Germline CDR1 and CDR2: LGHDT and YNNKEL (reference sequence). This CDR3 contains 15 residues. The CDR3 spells CASSQVAGAGNTIYF.

The CDR3: CASSSPFSGNRYEQYF. The gene calls are TRBV14 and TRBJ2-7; TCRdb reports TRBD2, a call that lacks DNA to check it against. CDR3 length equals 16 residues. Germline CDR1 and CDR2: SGHDN and FVKESK.

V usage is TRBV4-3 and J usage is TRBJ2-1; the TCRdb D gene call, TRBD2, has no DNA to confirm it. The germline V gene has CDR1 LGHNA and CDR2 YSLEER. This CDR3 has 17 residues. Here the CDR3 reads CASSQDRGRVPYNEQFF.

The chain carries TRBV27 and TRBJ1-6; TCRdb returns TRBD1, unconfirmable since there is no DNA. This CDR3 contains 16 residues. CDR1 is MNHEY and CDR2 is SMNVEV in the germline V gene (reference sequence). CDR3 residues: CASRATRTVYNSPLHF.

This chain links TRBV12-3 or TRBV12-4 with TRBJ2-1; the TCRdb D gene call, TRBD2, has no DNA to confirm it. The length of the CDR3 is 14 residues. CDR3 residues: CASSLRAPLNEQFF.

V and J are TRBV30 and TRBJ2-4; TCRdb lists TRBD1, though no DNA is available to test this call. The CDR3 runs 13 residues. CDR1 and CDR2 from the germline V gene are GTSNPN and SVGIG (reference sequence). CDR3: CAWSPGQRNIQYF.

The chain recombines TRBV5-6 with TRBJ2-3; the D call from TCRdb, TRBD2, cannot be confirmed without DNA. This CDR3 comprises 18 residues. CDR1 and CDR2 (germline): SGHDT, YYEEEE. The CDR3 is CASSPERGGSSSTDTQYF. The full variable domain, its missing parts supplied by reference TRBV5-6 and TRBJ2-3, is DAGVTQSPTHLIKTRGQQVTLRCSPKSGHDTVSWYQQALGQGPQFIFQYYEEEERQRGNFPDRFSGHQFPNYSSELNVNALLLGDSALYLCASSPERGGSSSTDTQYFGPGTRLTVL.

This CDR3 is CASSLGADYRVLNEQFF. The chain joins TRBV7-9 to TRBJ2-1; as DNA is missing, the TRBD2 call by TCRdb cannot be tested. The CDR3 has 17 residues. The V gene's germline CDR1 is SEHNR and CDR2 FQNEAQ (reference sequence).

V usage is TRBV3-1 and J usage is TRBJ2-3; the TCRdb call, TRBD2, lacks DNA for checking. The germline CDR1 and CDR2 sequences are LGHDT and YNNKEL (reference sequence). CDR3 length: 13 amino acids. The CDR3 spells CASEDSGTDTQYF.

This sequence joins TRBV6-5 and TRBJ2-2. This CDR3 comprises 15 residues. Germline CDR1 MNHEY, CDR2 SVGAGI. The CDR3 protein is CASSYQTANTGELFF.

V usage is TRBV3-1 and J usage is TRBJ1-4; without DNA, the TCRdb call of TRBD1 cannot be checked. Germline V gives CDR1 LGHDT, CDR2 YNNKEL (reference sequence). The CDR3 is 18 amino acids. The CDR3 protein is CASSPGTGGSTTNEKLFF.

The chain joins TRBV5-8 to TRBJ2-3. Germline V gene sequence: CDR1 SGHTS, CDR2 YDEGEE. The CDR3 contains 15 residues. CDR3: CASSFLVSLLDTQYF. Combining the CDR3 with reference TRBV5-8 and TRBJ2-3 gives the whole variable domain EAGVTQSPTHLIKTRGQQATLRCSPISGHTSVYWYQQALGLGLQFLLWYDEGEERNRGNFPPRFSGRQFPNYSSELNVNALELEDSALYLCASSFLVSLLDTQYFGPGTRLTVL.